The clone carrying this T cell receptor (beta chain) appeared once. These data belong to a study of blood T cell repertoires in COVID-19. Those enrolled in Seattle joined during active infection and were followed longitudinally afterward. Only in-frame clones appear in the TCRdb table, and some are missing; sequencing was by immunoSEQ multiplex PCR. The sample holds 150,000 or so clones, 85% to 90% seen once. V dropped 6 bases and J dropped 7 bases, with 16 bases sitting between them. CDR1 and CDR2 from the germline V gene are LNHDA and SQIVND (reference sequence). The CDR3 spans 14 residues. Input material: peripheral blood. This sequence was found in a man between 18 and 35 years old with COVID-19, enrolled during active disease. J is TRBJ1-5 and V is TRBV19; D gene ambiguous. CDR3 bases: TGTGCCAGTAGGCCTCCGGGTCTTTCACAGCCCCAGCATTTT. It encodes CASRPPGLSQPQHF.